This T cell receptor beta chain was identified in a study of T cells in Graves' hyperthyroidism and ophthalmopathy. About the research overall: Any treatment followed the collection of peripheral blood at initial diagnosis. Study results and caveats: In validation, the model predicted ophthalmopathy. These predictions came a median roughly 6 months before onset. Blood also showed most of the thyroid clonotypes that were expanded above 0.001.

The PBMCs were sourced from fresh peripheral blood (less than 11 ml). Remarks on this clonotype: Its target is unknown.

From RNA transcripts, TCR beta CDR3 regions were amplified. TCR CDR3 regions were first amplified by RT-PCR with HTBI primers. Each CDR3 protein gets one entry after TCRdb re-called the multiplex PCR reads with MiXCR. The data show some 350,000 distinct CDR3 sequences, with around 15% seen just once and about 20% held by the top ten. The specimen was blood. The sequence came from a woman in her sixties with Graves' ophthalmopathy.

CDR3 sequence: CASSHGGVGTGELFF. The CDR3 coding sequence is TGTGCCAGCAGCCACGGGGGGGTCGGCACCGGGGAGCTGTTTTTT. This chain joins TRBV7-9 and TRBJ2-2; TRBD2 matches at 8 bases. Germline V gene sequence: CDR1 SEHNR, CDR2 FQNEAQ (reference sequence). The CDR3 has 15 amino acids. With 5 bases clipped from V and 4 bases from J, the junction kept 6 bases outside the gene matches. Full variable domain (remainder filled in from reference TRBV7-9 and TRBJ2-2): DTGVSQNPRHKITKRGQNVTFRCDPISEHNRLYWYRQTLGQGPEFLTYFQNEAQLEKSRLLSDRFSAERPKGSFSTLEIQRTEQGDSAMYLCASSHGGVGTGELFFGEGSRLTVL.